What follows are 9 T cell receptor beta chains derived from one specimen sequenced in a study of tumor-infiltrating lymphocytes in primary liver carcinoma. Unsorted whole blood supplied the RNA, and germline DNA was extracted too. Starting material of 450 to 500 ng total RNA yielded TCR beta cDNA via a constant-region primer. Library construction for TCR beta comprised three nested multiplex PCR rounds performed with slightly modified ARM-PCR. Use of TRBV1-TRBV30 forward primers with a C-beta reverse primer characterized the first two PCR rounds, which lasted roughly 9 cycles each. From the multiplex PCR reads, TCRdb called clonotypes with MiXCR, one entry per CDR3 protein. The data hold almost 200,000 distinct CDR3 sequences, with approximately 64% observed a single time. Sample: peripheral blood. The receptors were gathered from a woman in her fifties or sixties with primary liver carcinoma and hepatitis B virus infection.

Turning to this clonotype: This may be a read error, as it is one base from a much larger clone. The chain couples TRBV6-6 to TRBJ1-4; D may be TRBD1 (6 bases). Germline V gives CDR1 MNHNY, CDR2 SVGAGI (reference sequence). CDR3 length: 16 amino acids. The CDR3 nucleotides read TGTCCCAGCAGCGCCGGTGGGACAACAACTAATGAAAAACTGTTTTTT. This sequence encodes CPSSAGGTTTNEKLFF.

This clonotype was found a few times. The chain employs TRBV6-1 and TRBJ2-1; 8 bases agree with TRBD2. Losses at the gene ends were 4 bases for V and 4 bases for J; bases not matched to a gene: 6. CDR1 and CDR2 from the germline V gene are MNHNS and SASEGT. The CDR3 extends over 15 amino acids. CDR3 DNA sequence: TGTGCCAGCAGTGCCATAGCGGGAAGTTACAATGAGCAGTTCTTC. Translation: CASSAIAGSYNEQFF.

V and J are TRBV29-1 and TRBJ2-1; D possibly corresponds to TRBD2 (5 bases). Germline-derived CDR1 and CDR2 are SQVTM and ANQGSEA. The CDR3 spans 12 residues. Here the CDR3 reads CNVALIRGREFF. The DNA for the CDR3 is TGCAACGTCGCTCTTATTAGAGGGAGAGAGTTCTTC.

About this clonotype: The junction shows a germline mismatch at one end, possibly a read error. The gene calls are TRBV29-1 and TRBJ1-2; no clear D gene. The CDR3 totals 12 residues. Per germline, CDR1 SQVTM and CDR2 ANQGSEA. The CDR3 protein is CGVGPGVDSYTF. As DNA, the CDR3 is TGCGGCGTTGGACCTGGGGTAGACAGCTACACCTTC.

The V gene is TRBV4-1, the J gene TRBJ2-1; D gene unclear. Deletions cut 10 bases from V and 2 bases from J, with 21 bases between. This CDR3 region has 16 residues. Per germline, CDR1 MGHRA and CDR2 YSYEKL. CDR3 protein: CANSQDSWGTYNEQFF. The CDR3, as DNA: TGCGCCAATAGCCAAGATAGTTGGGGTACCTACAATGAGCAGTTCTTC.

Ten or more counts support this clonotype. Here the CDR3 reads CASSYIGAGRETQYF. In DNA form, the CDR3 reads TGTGCCAGCAGTTACATTGGTGCAGGAAGAGAGACCCAGTACTTC. The rearrangement joins TRBV6-5 to TRBJ2-5; D is undetermined. The CDR3 is 15 residues long. The germline CDR1 and CDR2 sequences are MNHEY and SVGAGI. V gave up 2 bases and J gave up 4 bases, with 14 bases separating them.

This sequence joins TRBV6-2 or TRBV6-3 and TRBJ2-3; the D call may be TRBD1 or TRBD2 (5 bases each). V lost 10 bases and J lost 5, with 25 bases in between. The CDR3 runs to 16 residues. Germline V CDR1 and CDR2: MNHEY, SVGEGT. CDR3 region: CANSFLGRLGGDTQYF. In nucleotides, the CDR3 is TGTGCCAACAGCTTCCTAGGACGGCTTGGGGGAGATACGCAGTATTTT.

A few counts support this clonotype. This chain connects TRBV14 to TRBJ1-1, with D tentatively TRBD1 (6 bases). The V gene's germline CDR1 is SGHDN and CDR2 FVKESK. CDR3 length equals 16 residues. The V gene lost 1 base and the J gene lost 0 bases, with 12 bases spanning the gap. The CDR3 protein is CASSQVRGWMNTEAFF. CDR3 nucleotide sequence: TGTGCCAGCAGCCAAGTGAGGGGGTGGATGAACACTGAAGCTTTCTTT.

This clonotype was seen more than once but under ten times. V and J are TRBV7-8 and TRBJ1-6, with D maybe TRBD1 (6 bases). CDR1 is SGHVS, CDR2 FQNEAQ, per germline. This CDR3 is built from 15 residues. Trimming stripped 2 bases from V and 7 bases from J, with 12 bases between. CDR3 protein: CASSLLQGYNSPLHF. The CDR3 coding sequence is TGTGCCAGCAGCTTATTACAGGGTTACAATTCACCCCTCCACTTT.